Listed here is a single TCR beta chain. What it binds is not known. This CDR3 spans 12 amino acids. V shed 11 bases, J shed 4 bases, and the junction held 5 bases outside the gene matches. The germline gives CDR1 ENHRY, CDR2 SYGVKD. Primers: 60 Vbeta forward and 13 Jbeta reverse. The assay was immunoSEQ multiplex PCR, and TCRdb's table has in-frame clones only and misses some. This sample yields around 70,000 clones, of which about 66% are seen a single time; 4.9% belongs to the top ten. These data are taken from a study of cytomegalovirus exposure and HLA in healthy donors. Overall study findings and caveats: According to a later analysis, donors in an Asian-associated ancestry cluster reportedly had fewer N-insertions than the roughly 630-donor mean. It was confirmed in vitro that a few of the CMV-associated chains were specific for CMV antigens. Most TCR sequences were rare, but some public TCRs occurred in many donors. It was likely that a cluster of highly shared sequence variants was a sequencing artifact.

The sequence was collected from a man in his fifties or sixties in good health and CMV-seropositive. What was sequenced was PBMCs. The chain employs TRBV10-3 and TRBJ1-2; 9 bases agree with TRBD1. The CDR3, as DNA: TGTGCCGTCAAGACAGGGGGCTATGGCTACACCTTC. Protein product: CAVKTGGYGYTF.